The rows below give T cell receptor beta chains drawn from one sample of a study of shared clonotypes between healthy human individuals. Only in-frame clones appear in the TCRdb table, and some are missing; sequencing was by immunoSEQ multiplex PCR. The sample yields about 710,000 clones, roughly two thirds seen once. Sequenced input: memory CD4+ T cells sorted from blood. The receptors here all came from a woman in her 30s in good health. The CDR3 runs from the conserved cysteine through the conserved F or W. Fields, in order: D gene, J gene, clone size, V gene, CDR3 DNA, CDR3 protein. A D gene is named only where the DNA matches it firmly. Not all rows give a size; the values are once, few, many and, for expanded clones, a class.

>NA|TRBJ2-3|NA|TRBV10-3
TGTGCCATCAGCGCAGGGGTGAGCACAGATACGCAGTATTTT
CAISAGVSTDTQYF
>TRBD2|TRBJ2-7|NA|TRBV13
TGTGCCAGCAGCCCGATGACTAGCGGGGTGGGCTCCTACGAGCAGTACTTC
CASSPMTSGVGSYEQYF
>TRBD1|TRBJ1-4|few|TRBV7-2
TGTGCCAGCAGCTTAGGGGGACAGGGGAGACCTAATGAAAAACTGTTTTTT
CASSLGGQGRPNEKLFF
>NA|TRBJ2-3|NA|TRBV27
TGTGCCAGCAGTCCCGGTGATTACACAGATACGCAGTATTTT
CASSPGDYTDTQYF
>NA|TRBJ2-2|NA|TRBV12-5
TGTGCTAGTGCCATGGAGGACGGGGAGCTGTTTTTT
CASAMEDGELFF
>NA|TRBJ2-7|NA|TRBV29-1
TGCAGCGTTTCCCTCAGCCGTAGCGAGCAGTACTTC
CSVSLSRSEQYF
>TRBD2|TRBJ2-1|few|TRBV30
TGTGCCTGGAGTCGAGGGACGGGACTAGCGGGACTCGTTGAGCAGTTCTTC
CAWSRGTGLAGLVEQFF
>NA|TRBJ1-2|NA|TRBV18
TGTGCCAGCTCACCAACAACAGGGAATGGCTACACCTTC
CASSPTTGNGYTF
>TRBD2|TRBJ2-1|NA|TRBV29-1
TGCAGCGTTGAAGACGGGGGACTAGGTAATGAGCAGTTCTTC
CSVEDGGLGNEQFF
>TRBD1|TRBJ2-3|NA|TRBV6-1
TGTGCCAGCAGTGACCCAGGTGGACAGGGTCTTGATACGCAGTATTTT
CASSDPGGQGLDTQYF
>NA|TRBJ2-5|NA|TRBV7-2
TGTGCCAGCAGCTTGGTAGGAGGGTTGGCGGAGACCCAGTACTTC
CASSLVGGLAETQYF
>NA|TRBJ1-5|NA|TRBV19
TGTGCCAGTAGTATCTGGGGAGAGAGCAATCAGCCCCAGCATTTT
CASSIWGESNQPQHF
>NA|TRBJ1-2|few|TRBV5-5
TGTGCCAGCAGCTTTAGTTTGAGCCTTAACTATGGCTACACCTTC
CASSFSLSLNYGYTF
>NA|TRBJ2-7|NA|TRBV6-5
TGTGCCAGCAGTTACAACGGTGGGCACGAGCAGTACTTC
CASSYNGGHEQYF
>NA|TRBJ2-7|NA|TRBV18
TGTGCCAGCTCACTCGGGACACAAATAATCGGGCAGTACTTC
CASSLGTQIIGQYF
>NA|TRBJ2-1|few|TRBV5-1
TGCGCCAGCAGCTTGGATAGCGGCAGCTACAATGAGCAGTTCTTC
CASSLDSGSYNEQFF
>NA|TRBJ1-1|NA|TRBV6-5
TGTGCCAGCAGTTTCCTTGCCTCGAACACTGAAGCTTTCTTT
CASSFLASNTEAFF
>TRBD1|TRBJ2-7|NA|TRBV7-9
TGTGCCAGCGGGCCCCCCGGGACAGGTTCCTACGAGCAGTACTTC
CASGPPGTGSYEQYF
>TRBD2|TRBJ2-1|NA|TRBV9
TGTGCCAGCAGCGTAGTGGGAGCGGGAGAGAGACTCGGGGAGCAGTTCTTC
CASSVVGAGERLGEQFF
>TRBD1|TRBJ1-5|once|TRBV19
TGTGCCAGTAGTGTAGGGACAGGCAATAGCAATCAGCCCCAGCATTTT
CASSVGTGNSNQPQHF
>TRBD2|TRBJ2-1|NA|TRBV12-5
TGTGCTAGTGGCCTAGGACTAGCGGAGGGGGATGAGCAGTTCTTC
CASGLGLAEGDEQFF
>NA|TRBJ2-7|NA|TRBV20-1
TGCAGTGCGAAACGGGGCTACGAGCAGTACTTC
CSAKRGYEQYF
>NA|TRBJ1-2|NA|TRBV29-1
TGCAGCGGTTACAGGGAGTATGGCTACACCTTC
CSGYREYGYTF
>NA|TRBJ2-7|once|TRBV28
TGTGCCAGCAGTTTACTAGATACCTACGAGCAGTACTTC
CASSLLDTYEQYF
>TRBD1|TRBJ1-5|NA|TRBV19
TGTGCCAGTAGTGAGACAGGGACTCAGCCCCAGCATTTT
CASSETGTQPQHF
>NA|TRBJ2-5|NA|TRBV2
TGTGCCAGCAGGGTCTGGGCGGGACTAGAGACCCAGTACTTC
CASRVWAGLETQYF
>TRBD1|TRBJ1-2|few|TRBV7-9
TGTGCCAGCAGCTTCAGGGGGCAGGATGGCTACACCTTC
CASSFRGQDGYTF
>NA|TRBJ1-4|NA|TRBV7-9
TGTGCCAGCAGCGTTGCCGGGAATGAAAAACTGTTTTTT
CASSVAGNEKLFF
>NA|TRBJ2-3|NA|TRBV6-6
TGTGCCAGCAGTTCCCAGAGAGATACGCAGTATTTT
CASSSQRDTQYF
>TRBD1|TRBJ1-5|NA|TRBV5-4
TGTGCCAGCAGTTATAGGACAGGGGACCAGCCCCAGCATTTT
CASSYRTGDQPQHF
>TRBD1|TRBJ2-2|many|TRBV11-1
TGTGCCAGCAGCCATGATCAGGGGGCGAACACCGGGGAGCTGTTTTTT
CASSHDQGANTGELFF
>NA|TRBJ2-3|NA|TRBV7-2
TGTGCCAGCATCCAGGGGGGATTGAGGACAGATACGCAGTATTTT
CASIQGGLRTDTQYF
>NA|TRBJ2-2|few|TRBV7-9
TGTGCCAGCAGCCCCCAGGATTTAAGTTACGGGGAGCTGTTTTTT
CASSPQDLSYGELFF
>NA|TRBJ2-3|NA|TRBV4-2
TGTGCCAGCAGCCGCGGCCTACGGGGAATCACAGATACGCAGTATTTT
CASSRGLRGITDTQYF
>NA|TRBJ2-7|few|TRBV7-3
TGTGCCAGCAGCCCTCAACCAGGGCAAGAGCAGTACTTC
CASSPQPGQEQYF
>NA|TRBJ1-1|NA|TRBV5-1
TGCGCCAGCAGCACCCAGGTGGGCACTGAAGCTTTCTTT
CASSTQVGTEAFF
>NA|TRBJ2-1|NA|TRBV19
TGTGCCAGTAGTATCGATACCGGGAGAGGTGGCTACAATGAGCAGTTCTTC
CASSIDTGRGGYNEQFF
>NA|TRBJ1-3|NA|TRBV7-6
TGTGCCAGCAGCTCGTCGACAGGCCTCTCTGGAAACACCATATATTTT
CASSSSTGLSGNTIYF
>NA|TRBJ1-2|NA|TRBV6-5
TGTGCCAGCAGTCGGGACAAGAAGAACTATGGCTACACCTTC
CASSRDKKNYGYTF
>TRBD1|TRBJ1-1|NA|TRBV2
TGTGCCAGCCCTGACAGGGGTAGAACTGAAGCTTTCTTT
CASPDRGRTEAFF
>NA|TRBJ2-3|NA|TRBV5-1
TGCGCCAGCAGCTTGGCGGGCAGTCAATATTACACAGATACGCAGTATTTT
CASSLAGSQYYTDTQYF
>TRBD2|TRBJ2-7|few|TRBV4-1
TGCGCCAGCAGCCAAGGCCCGACTAGCGGGAGGAACGAGCAGTACTTC
CASSQGPTSGRNEQYF
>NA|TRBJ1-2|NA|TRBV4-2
TGTGCCAGCAGCGGGGATGGCTATGGCTACACCTTC
CASSGDGYGYTF
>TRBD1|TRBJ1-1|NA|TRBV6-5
TGTGCCAGCAGGCGTGACAGGGGCCCTGAAGCTTTCTTT
CASRRDRGPEAFF
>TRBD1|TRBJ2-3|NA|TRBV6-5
TGTGCCAGCAGTCGAGTCGGGACAGGGGGTGCGCAGTATTTT
CASSRVGTGGAQYF
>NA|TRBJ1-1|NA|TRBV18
TGTGCCAGCTCACCACAAGTTGAAGCTTTCTTT
CASSPQVEAFF
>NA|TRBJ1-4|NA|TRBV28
TGTGCCAGCAGTCAGCCCGTCTATTCAACTAATGAAAAACTGTTTTTT
CASSQPVYSTNEKLFF
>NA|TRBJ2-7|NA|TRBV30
TGTGCCTGGAGTACGATCTACGAGCAGTACTTC
CAWSTIYEQYF
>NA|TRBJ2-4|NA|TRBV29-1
TGCAGCGTTGTAAGGGGAGGAAACATTCAGTACTTC
CSVVRGGNIQYF
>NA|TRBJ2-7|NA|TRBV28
TGTGCCAGCAGTTTATACTTACTGCCCTACGAGCAGTACTTC
CASSLYLLPYEQYF